The present TCR beta chain was sequenced within a study of beta chain features in type 1 diabetes. Study findings and constraints: Across all four CD4+ subsets, people with type 1 diabetes showed modestly shorter TCRB CDR3s.

This clone was counted between two and nine times. Its target is not known. Sequencing targeted expressed TCRB transcripts, as all isolated RNA had been reverse transcribed. Clones were sequenced by immunoSEQ multiplex PCR, and TCRdb holds only the in-frame ones, with some missing. The data show some 660,000 clones, about 14% seen once. The receptor was isolated from a man between 18 and 35 years old with type 1 diabetes. Sequencing input: naive CD4+ T cells from blood.

The CDR3 DNA is TGTGCCAGCAGTGATCGGACAGTAGGAGAGACCCAGTACTTC. Residues: CASSDRTVGETQYF. J is TRBJ2-5 and V is TRBV25-1; maybe TRBD1 (6 bases). Germline assignment: CDR1 MGHDK and CDR2 SYGVNS. Trimming took 3 bases from V and 4 from J, leaving 12 bases between them. The CDR3 has 14 amino acids.